This TCR beta chain stems from a study of shared clonotypes between healthy human individuals (dated by TCRdb to 2020 to 2022). A note on the overall study: Two women and a few men aged 18 to 49 years were included in the cohort. Per donor, three plates each were used for CD4 naive and CD4 memory, two for CD8 naive, and one for CD8 memory. Blood TCR repertoires of roughly 5 healthy adults were deeply sequenced to estimate repertoire size and the extent of clonotype sharing between individuals. Between about 0.94 and 8.9 billion PBMCs per donor were obtained by leukapheresis. To increase sequencing depth and limit assay-specific biases, different laboratories used diverse techniques to prepare libraries and sequence TCR repertoires. The full study reports these points: Even with the large sequencing depth, rarefaction of the sorted-subset datasets indicated that sequencing was incomplete. Pairwise subsampling indicated that sequencing depth was expected to affect the degree of clonotype sharing among donors. Sampling was restricted to blood, and TCR repertoires in tissues likely differ from the TCR repertoires found in blood. Roughly 5% of naive CD4, approximately 3.7% of naive CD8, 2.3% of memory CD4, and 0.4% of memory CD8 clonotypes were shared across several donors. Larger estimated clonotype richness was generally found for naive subsets than for memory subsets. Compared with non-shared clonotypes, the clonotypes found in all four sorted-subset donors had higher generation probabilities. The genetic and exposure-history diversity represented was limited by the small number of donors.

Donors were healthy HIV-negative adults with no recently reported acute infections or vaccinations. Every donor was a Caucasian adult residing in Nashville, Tennessee, USA. CD8 memory samples consisted of magnetically selected CD45RO+ cells combined with CCR7-negative CD45RA+ effector memory (TemRA) cells. Blood was obtained by leukapheresis, after which PBMCs were separated by Ficoll-Histopaque density gradient centrifugation and cryopreserved in liquid nitrogen vapor phase. Analytical flow cytometry was used to check the purity and quantity of every magnetically sorted T cell population. Each sorted fraction had its genomic DNA isolated and then quantified by UV absorbance on a Nanodrop 2000c. Using the deep immunoSEQ assay, TCR CDR3 regions were amplified from genomic DNA by multiplex PCR. For each cell subset, the extracted genomic DNA was distributed evenly across all wells of several immunoSEQ 96-well plates, and each plate served as one replicate. For sorted subsets, around 200 ng genomic DNA, equal to 30,000 or so T cell genomes, was loaded into each replicate PCR. Purified libraries were quantified with a Qubit 3.0 fluorometer, sized on a Bioanalyzer 2100, and re-quantified with the KAPA Library Quantification kit. Every immunoSEQ 96-well plate was sequenced on a separate single-read 150-cycle Illumina NextSeq 550 flow cell. The paper's processing steps were these. Because only junctional sequences without quality scores were contained in the immunoSEQ output, filtering matching that applied to full-length reads could not be performed. To assign V/J genes and CDR3, sequences were annotated using PyIR, a Python wrapper for IgBLAST v1.9, with IMGT germline references. Any read was removed if the V/J assignment was weak (E-value above 1e-6), the CDR3 was missing, or the read contained stop codons, out-of-frame junctions, or ambiguous translated residues. A V3J clonotype was defined by an identical inferred V gene, J gene, and CDR3 amino acid sequence. The percentage overlap between two repertoires was calculated by dividing the number of shared unique clonotypes by the size of the smaller repertoire. RTK rarefaction, the Chao1 estimator, and Recon v2.1 estimates of unobserved clonotypes were used to assess repertoire richness. OLGA was used to compute generation probabilities for all TCRbeta clonotypes that the gDNA method yielded from four donors. TCRdb carries this immuneACCESS record with in-frame sequences only. Its versions omit some clonotypes, under half of them owing to an unresolved V gene in the studies checked, with the rest unexplained. That table furnishes V, J and clone size, whereas the DNA furnished D and trimming. The sample has a few hundred thousand clones on record, roughly 96% of them singletons. The biggest ten clones account for 0.25% to 0.35% of the sample.

Notes on this clone: The antigen this receptor binds is unknown. No per-base quality is available; no much larger clone lies one base away.

Based on the germline V gene, the CDR1 and CDR2 sequences are SGHTA and FQGTGA. Taken from cysteine to phenylalanine, the CDR3 has 13 residues. Only CDR3 DNA is held: 39 bases, read in frame from base 1. The junction shows trimming of 5 bases on V and 5 bases on J, plus 12 bases between the germline ends. The sequencing sample was made of memory CD8+ T cells sorted from blood. The cell subset or site label on this specimen signifies: CD45RO+ cells pooled with CCR7-negative TemRA cells. The sequence joins TRBV7-3 to TRBJ1-1; the D gene is not confidently resolved. The TCR was taken from a man under 40 in good health. CDR3 loop: CASSLTTGTEAFF. The sequenced DNA: TGTGCCAGCAGCCTGACAACCGGGACTGAAGCTTTCTTT.